This section outlines one T cell receptor (beta chain) sequence together with its context. This sample's time point: patch test 1, 2 weeks after DPC sensitization. The treatment was: therapeutic diphenylcyclopropenone sensitization with weekly scalp DPC. TCRdb analysed the RACE reads with MiXCR anew, one entry per CDR3 protein. Here the sample spans just over 80,000 distinct CDR3 sequences, around a tenth being singletons. This CDR3 comprises 17 residues. From germline, CDR1 is MDHEN and CDR2 SYDVKM. Deletions cut 5 bases from V and 6 bases from J, with 22 bases between. This entry belongs to a study of human T cells and chemical hapten exposure. Study as a whole: Sensitization employed 2% DPC on approximately 2 cm by approximately 2 cm of upper inner arm skin.

The sequence derives from a woman in her forties or fifties with alopecia areata. Some clones in this sample may be carry-over from other donors' samples. The V call is TRBV28, the J call TRBJ2-2, with unresolved D. Sequencing was performed on whole blood, taken in connection with sensitization to the hapten diphenylcyclopropenone (DPC). DNA for the CDR3: TGTGCCAGCAGTCTTCTCACGTTAGGGTCACACGCCGGGGAGCTGTTTTTT. Translated, it gives CASSLLTLGSHAGELFF.